The sequence of this T cell receptor (beta chain) was determined in a study of post-analysis software for immune sequencing data. Findings of the study overall: Patients showed TRBV5-6, TRBV5-1 and TRBV20-1 among five TRBV segments more frequent than in controls. Among multiple sclerosis patients, normalized Chao1 diversity was significantly below that of controls.

V lost 6 bases, J lost 3 bases, and 8 bases stayed unmatched. The germline CDR1 and CDR2 sequences are DFQATT and SNEGSKA (reference sequence). This CDR3 has 14 amino acids. Researchers reported that TCR beta cDNA libraries carried unique molecular identifiers. TCRdb called the PCR reads again in MiXCR, with one record for every CDR3 protein. Among about 460,000 distinct CDR3 sequences, approximately 46% were seen once, and the ten largest hold about 12%. As to this clonotype: The antigen remains undetermined.

This clonotype was sampled from a girl between 5 and 17 years old with multiple sclerosis. Specimen: blood. The rearrangement joins TRBV20-1 to TRBJ1-5; 7 positions match TRBD1. The CDR3 DNA follows: TGCAGTGCCCACTCGACAGGGAACAATCAGCCCCAGCATTTT. Translating gives CSAHSTGNNQPQHF.